The rows below give T cell receptor beta chains drawn from one sample of a study of technical replicates of blood from a few donors. TCRdb's table, derived via immunoSEQ multiplex PCR, lists solely in-frame clones and lacks some. The top ten clones hold under 0.35% of a sample with about 88,000 clones, around 93% of them seen once. Specimen: T cells isolated from PBMCs. The receptors were gathered from a human donor in good health. Each CDR3 is given without its conserved first and last residue.

J | V | CDR3
TRBJ2-3 | TRBV5-6 | ASSSKGLAGATQY
TRBJ1-1 | TRBV7-9 | ASSLERPYTEAF
TRBJ2-1 | TRBV5-1 | ASSYGTGKSSYNEQF
TRBJ2-4 | TRBV4-1 | ASSPRGENIQY
TRBJ2-1 | TRBV4-1 | ASSYSSDRYEQF
TRBJ2-7 | TRBV9 | ASSPSPTGAYEQY
TRBJ2-5 | TRBV5-4 | ASSAERGTGARIQETQY
TRBJ1-1 | TRBV7-9 | ASSLVQGDTEAF
TRBJ2-1 | TRBV30 | AWSSGANEQF
TRBJ2-5 | TRBV2 | ASKRSEGTQY
TRBJ2-1 | TRBV10-3 | ASDSEPYNEQF
TRBJ2-1 | TRBV11-3 | ASSLASFHEQF
TRBJ1-1 | TRBV15 | ATSLRQNTEAF
TRBJ2-3 | TRBV7-9 | ASSLVSGFTDTQY
TRBJ2-7 | TRBV27 | ASRYSAGNYEQY
TRBJ2-1 | TRBV29-1 | SVAPRLASYNEQF
TRBJ2-1 | TRBV19 | ASSIEGQLYNEQF
TRBJ1-4 | TRBV28 | ASRRQGSEKLF
TRBJ1-4 | TRBV23-1 | ASSLLTGLF
TRBJ1-2 | TRBV7-9 | ASSPTGIGGYT
TRBJ1-1 | TRBV11-1 | ASSLDRTGEAF
TRBJ1-4 | TRBV7-9 | ASSRTATNEKLF
TRBJ2-1 | TRBV4-2 | ASSARTSGVKNEQF
TRBJ1-5 | TRBV9 | ASSVHPATDQPQH
TRBJ1-2 | TRBV28 | ASGLNANYGYT
TRBJ1-3 | TRBV6-1 | ASTERGIGNTIY
TRBJ2-3 | TRBV27 | ASSFLEGTDTQY
TRBJ1-1 | TRBV30 | AWSVGQGLNTEAF
TRBJ1-2 | TRBV7-2 | ASSLVSGYGYT
TRBJ2-7 | TRBV27 | ATQDLWDEQY
TRBJ2-3 | TRBV28 | ASSLDRLSTDTQY
TRBJ1-1 | TRBV5-6 | ASSLQLEAF
TRBJ1-1 | TRBV6-1 | ASNRPGSNTEAF
TRBJ2-1 | TRBV13 | ASSLLDREYNEQF
TRBJ2-7 | TRBV2 | ASSEGSGTGEQY